This T cell receptor beta chain was observed in a study of cytomegalovirus exposure and HLA in healthy donors. Study-level findings and limits: In an earlier analysis, in some 500 donors, most V segments appeared productive either ~90% or ~30% of the time. Usually a TCR sequence was rare, but some public TCRs were found in many donors. Across donors, sequencing depth was assumed by presence/absence analyses to be roughly uniform.

In the case of this clone: Its target is not known.

V shed 11 bases and J 4 bases; nucleotides not matched to a gene: 13. The CDR3 extends over 14 amino acids. Germline V gene sequence: CDR1 SNHLY, CDR2 FYNNEI. Vbeta (60) and Jbeta (13) primers were used in the PCR. Sequencing used immunoSEQ multiplex PCR; TCRdb keeps in-frame clones, though not all of them. The ten most abundant clones cover approximately 6.8% of a sample with 50,000 or so clones. This chain joins TRBV2 and TRBJ1-1; 7 bases line up with TRBD1. Material: PBMCs. The sequence derives from a woman in her thirties or forties in good health and CMV-seronegative. This CDR3 is CAFQGVPGATEAFF. In DNA form, the CDR3 reads TGTGCCTTCCAGGGGGTTCCCGGGGCCACTGAAGCTTTCTTT.